Sequencing of this T cell receptor (beta chain) was carried out in a study of cytomegalovirus exposure and HLA in healthy donors. General study results and limits: TCR beta chain V- and J-gene trimming was linked, in a later analysis, to a missense variant in DCLRE1C. Serostatus for CMV was the only available immune exposure information.

Unmatched junction bases numbered 6, after V lost 0 bases and J lost 3 bases. This CDR3 is 16 amino acids long. CDR1 is SGHNT and CDR2 is YYREEE in the germline V gene (reference sequence). PCR involved 60 Vbeta and 13 Jbeta primers. Only in-frame clones appear in the TCRdb table, and some are missing; sequencing was by immunoSEQ multiplex PCR. This table holds about 150,000 clones, 75% to 85% found once. For this clone: Its target is not known.

The chain is built from TRBV5-4 and TRBJ2-3; 8 positions agree with TRBD2. This receptor was obtained from a man in his forties or fifties in good health and CMV-seropositive. Sequenced: PBMCs. CDR3 DNA: TGTGCCAGCAGCTTGGGAGCGGGAGCGGGGACAGATACGCAGTATTTT. Residues: CASSLGAGAGTDTQYF.